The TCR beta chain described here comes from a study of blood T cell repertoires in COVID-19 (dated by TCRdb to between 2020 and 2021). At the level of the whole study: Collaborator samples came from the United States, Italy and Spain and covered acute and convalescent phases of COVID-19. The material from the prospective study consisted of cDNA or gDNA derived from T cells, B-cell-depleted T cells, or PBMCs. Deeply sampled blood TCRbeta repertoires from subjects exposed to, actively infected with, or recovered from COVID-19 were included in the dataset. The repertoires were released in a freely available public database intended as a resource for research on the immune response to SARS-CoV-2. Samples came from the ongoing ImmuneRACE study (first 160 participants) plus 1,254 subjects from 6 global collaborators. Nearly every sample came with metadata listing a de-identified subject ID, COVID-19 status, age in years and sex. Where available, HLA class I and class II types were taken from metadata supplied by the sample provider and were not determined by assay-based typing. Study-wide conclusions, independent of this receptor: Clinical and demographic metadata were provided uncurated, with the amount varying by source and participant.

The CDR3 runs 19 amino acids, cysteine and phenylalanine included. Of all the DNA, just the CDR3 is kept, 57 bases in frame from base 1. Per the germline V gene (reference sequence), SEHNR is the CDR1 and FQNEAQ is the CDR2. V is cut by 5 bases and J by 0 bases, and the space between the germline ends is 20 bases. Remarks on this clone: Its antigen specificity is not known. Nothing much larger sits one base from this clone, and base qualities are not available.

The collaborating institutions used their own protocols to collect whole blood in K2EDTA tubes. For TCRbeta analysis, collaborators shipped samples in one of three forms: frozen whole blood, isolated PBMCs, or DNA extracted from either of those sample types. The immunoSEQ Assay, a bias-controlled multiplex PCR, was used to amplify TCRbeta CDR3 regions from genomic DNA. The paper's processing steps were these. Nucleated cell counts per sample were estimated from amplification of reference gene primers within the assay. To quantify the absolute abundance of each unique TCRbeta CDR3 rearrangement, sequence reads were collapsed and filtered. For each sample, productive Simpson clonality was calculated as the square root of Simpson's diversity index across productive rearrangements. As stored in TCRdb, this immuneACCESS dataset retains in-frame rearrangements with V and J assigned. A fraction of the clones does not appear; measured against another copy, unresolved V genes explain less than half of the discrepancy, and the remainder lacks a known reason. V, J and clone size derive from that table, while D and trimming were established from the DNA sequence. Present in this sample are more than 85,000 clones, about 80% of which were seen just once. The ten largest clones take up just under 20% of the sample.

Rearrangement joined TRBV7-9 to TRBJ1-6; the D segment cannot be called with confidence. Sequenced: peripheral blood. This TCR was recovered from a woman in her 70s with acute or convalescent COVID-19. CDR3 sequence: CASSPEGQAVRSYNSPLHF. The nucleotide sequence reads TGTGCCAGCAGCCCGGAGGGCCAGGCAGTTCGCTCCTATAATTCACCCCTCCACTTT. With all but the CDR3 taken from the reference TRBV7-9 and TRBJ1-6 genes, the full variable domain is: DTGVSQNPRHKITKRGQNVTFRCDPISEHNRLYWYRQTLGQGPEFLTYFQNEAQLEKSRLLSDRFSAERPKGSFSTLEIQRTEQGDSAMYLCASSPEGQAVRSYNSPLHFGNGTRLTVT.